This T cell receptor beta chain was found in a study of identifying expanded T cells in peripheral blood. Collection occurred without any documented infections or immune events in donors. On this clone itself: Its antigen remains unknown.

Germline V gene data show CDR1 as MNHNS and CDR2 as SASEGT. V was clipped by 6 bases and J by 0 bases, with 8 bases between them. This CDR3 region has 13 residues. Assay used: immunoSEQ multiplex PCR; TCRdb lists only in-frame clones, some missing. The repertoire has around 130,000 clones, around nine tenths of them found once; the top ten carry 7.5% to 8.5%. Notes on the study in general: Technical replicates showed around 1.2 changed clones; approximately two weeks roughly 16; four weeks 19.

The rearrangement links TRBV6-1 to TRBJ2-5; the D is unclear. This TCR came from a person between 18 and 75 years old in good health. Input material: blood. CDR3 in amino acids: CASSEMDQETQYF. The DNA of the CDR3 is TGTGCCAGCAGCGAAATGGACCAAGAGACCCAGTACTTC.